Following are 22 T cell receptor beta chains from one sample sequenced in a study of long-term antiretroviral therapy in people with HIV. The assay, immunoSEQ v3.0, was run at survey level. Assay used: immunoSEQ multiplex PCR; TCRdb lists only in-frame clones, some missing. The sample records approximately 11,000 clones, about 80% being singletons. The sample here was unsorted PBMCs, taken at the start of antiretroviral therapy, before treatment. These receptors were obtained from a man between 25 and 39 years old with HIV.

This clone has just one count. This rearrangement joins TRBV29-1 to TRBJ1-5, with D unclear. CDR1 and CDR2 (germline): SQVTM, ANQGSEA. Trimming stripped 7 bases from V and 7 bases from J, with 14 bases between. The length of the CDR3 is 12 residues. CDR3 DNA sequence: TGCAGCGCCACGACACAGAACCAGCCCCAGCATTTT. Its protein is CSATTQNQPQHF.

The V gene is TRBV11-2, the J gene TRBJ2-5; TRBD1 matches at 8 bases. V lost 4 bases and J lost 4; bases outside the gene matches: 2. Germline assignment: CDR1 SGHAT and CDR2 FQNNGV. The CDR3 covers 13 residues. The DNA for the CDR3 is TGTGCCAGCAGCTCACAGGGGGGAGAGACCCAGTACTTC. Translation: CASSSQGGETQYF.

V is TRBV14 and J is TRBJ2-1, with D unclear. The germline V gene encodes CDR1 SGHDN and CDR2 FVKESK. This CDR3 has 13 amino acids. The V end lost 7 bases, the J end lost 8 bases, and 15 bases lay between the germline ends. This CDR3 is CASNSLGTHEQFF. For the CDR3, the DNA is TGTGCCAGCAACTCGCTTGGTACCCATGAGCAGTTCTTC. Based on the CDR3 plus reference TRBV14 and TRBJ2-1, the full variable domain is EAGVTQFPSHSVIEKGQTVTLRCDPISGHDNLYWYRRVMGKEIKFLLHFVKESKQDESGMPNNRFLAERTGGTYSTLKVQPAELEDSGVYFCASNSLGTHEQFFGPGTRLTVL.

CDR3 nucleotide sequence: TGTGCCAGCAGGGGGGTGTCTGGGGCCAACGTCCTGACTTTC. This translates into CASRGVSGANVLTF. The chain recombines TRBV28 with TRBJ2-6; D may match TRBD1 or TRBD2 (5 bases each). The CDR3 extends over 14 amino acids. V lost 6 bases to trimming and J lost 1 base, with 7 bases between them. Germline assignment: CDR1 MDHEN and CDR2 SYDVKM.

The V and J genes are TRBV11-1 and TRBJ2-1; D ambiguous. The CDR3 contains 15 residues. Looked up from germline, CDR1 is SGHAT and CDR2 is FQDESV (reference sequence). Trimming took 0 bases from V and 3 from J, leaving 9 bases between them. This CDR3 reads CASSLAYPGYNEQFF. CDR3 coding DNA: TGTGCCAGCAGCTTAGCGTATCCCGGCTACAATGAGCAGTTCTTC.

The chain carries TRBV5-5 and TRBJ1-1; no firm D call. The CDR3 length is 14 residues. V lost 0 bases and J lost 0, with 6 bases in between. In germline, CDR1 is SGHKS, CDR2 YYEKEE (reference sequence). DNA of the CDR3: TGTGCCAGCAGCTTGGACGTTATGAACACTGAAGCTTTCTTT. It translates to CASSLDVMNTEAFF.

The DNA of the CDR3 is TGTGCCAGCAGCTTGGCCTCAGGGCCCCTGTACCAAGAGACCCAGTACTTC. Translated, it gives CASSLASGPLYQETQYF. The genes are TRBV5-4 and TRBJ2-5, with a tentative D call TRBD1 (5 bases). The germline V gene has CDR1 SGHNT and CDR2 YYREEE (reference sequence). V was clipped by 0 bases and J by 0 bases, with 15 bases between them. This CDR3 is built from 17 residues.

This clone has only a few counts. This chain links TRBV7-6 with TRBJ2-7; 12 bases map to TRBD2. CDR3 length: 16 amino acids. Unmatched junction bases numbered 5, after V lost 5 bases and J lost 0 bases. Germline lookup yields CDR1 SGHVS and CDR2 FNYEAQ. The CDR3 is CASSPWTSGDSYEQYF. The CDR3 region has the DNA TGTGCCAGCAGCCCTTGGACTAGCGGGGACTCCTACGAGCAGTACTTC.

CDR3: CAIRRTSGRSSGELFF. The CDR3 coding sequence is TGTGCCATCAGAAGGACTAGCGGGAGGTCCTCCGGGGAGCTGTTTTTT. The chain is built from TRBV10-3 and TRBJ2-2, with 14 bases aligning to TRBD2. This CDR3 has 16 residues. Germline V gene sequence: CDR1 ENHRY, CDR2 SYGVKD. V lost 6 bases to trimming and J lost 6 bases; unmatched junction nucleotides: 6.

This sequence joins TRBV29-1 and TRBJ2-2, with 9 nucleotides matching TRBD2. The junction had 4 bases not matched to a gene; V was cut back by 4 bases and J by 1 base. Germline V lookup: CDR1 SQVTM, CDR2 ANQGSEA. CDR3 length: 15 residues. The CDR3 sequence is CSVGGAGGNTGELFF. DNA of the CDR3: TGCAGCGTTGGGGGAGCGGGGGGGAACACCGGGGAGCTGTTTTTT.

The J gene is TRBJ1-3, the V gene TRBV7-2, with 10 bases matching TRBD1. Germline lookup yields CDR1 SGHTA and CDR2 FQGNSA. There are 15 residues in the CDR3. The V segment lost 4 bases and the J segment 4 bases; nucleotides outside the gene matches: 4. In DNA form, the CDR3 reads TGTGCCAGCAGCTCTGACAGGGGGCGCGGAAACACCATATATTTT. It specifies CASSSDRGRGNTIYF. Full variable domain (rest looked up from reference TRBV7-2 and TRBJ1-3): GAGVSQSPSNKVTEKGKDVELRCDPISGHTALYWYRQSLGQGLEFLIYFQGNSAPDKSGLPSDRFSAERTGGSVSTLTIQRTQQEDSAVYLCASSSDRGRGNTIYFGEGSWLTVV.

This chain connects TRBV4-1 to TRBJ1-5, with 7 bases lining up with TRBD1. The junction had 14 bases not matched to a gene; V was cut back by 0 bases and J by 0 bases. Germline V gene data show CDR1 as MGHRA and CDR2 as YSYEKL. The length of the CDR3 is 20 residues. CDR3 region: CASSQDLFGDRSYSNQPQHF. CDR3 DNA sequence: TGCGCCAGCAGCCAAGATCTTTTTGGGGACAGATCATATAGCAATCAGCCCCAGCATTTT.

The rearrangement uses TRBV9 and TRBJ1-2; a possible D gene is TRBD1 (6 bases). The CDR3 loop spans 16 amino acids. Germline CDR1 SGDLS, CDR2 YYNGEE. V shed 0 bases and J shed 8 bases, with 20 bases lying between them. CDR3 nucleotides: TGTGCCAGCAGCGTAGATGGCCCTGGGCAGGGGTACGGCTACACCTTC. Its protein is CASSVDGPGQGYGYTF.

The gene calls are TRBV5-6 and TRBJ2-5, with D possibly being TRBD1 (6 bases). The germline gives CDR1 SGHDT, CDR2 YYEEEE. Trimming took 4 bases from V and 5 from J, leaving 18 bases between them. This CDR3 comprises 15 residues. CDR3 sequence (DNA): TGTGCCAGCAGCGGGAAGGCAGGGGAGTGGGAGACCCAGTACTTC. Translating it yields CASSGKAGEWETQYF.

V and J are TRBV14 and TRBJ2-7, with D hard to call. The CDR3 consists of 13 residues. Germline CDR1 is SGHDN and CDR2 is FVKESK. V was pared by 3 bases and J by 5 bases, with 11 bases between. This chain's CDR3 is CASSHIEWDEQYF. CDR3 DNA: TGTGCCAGCAGCCACATTGAGTGGGACGAGCAGTACTTC.

The genes are TRBV20-1 and TRBJ1-1, with 9 bases aligning to TRBD1. Germline V gene sequence: CDR1 DFQATT, CDR2 SNEGSKA (reference sequence). The J segment lost 12 bases and the V segment lost 6 bases, leaving 8 bases of the junction unmatched. The CDR3 sequence is 11 residues long. The CDR3, as DNA: TGCAGTGCAAACAGGGGGCTGGGGACTTTCTTT. As protein: CSANRGLGTFF.

The rearrangement joins TRBV18 to TRBJ2-5, with D perhaps matching TRBD1 (6 bases). This CDR3 spans 15 amino acids. The V and J ends lost 0 bases and 4 bases respectively, with 12 bases between them. The germline V gene has CDR1 KGHSH and CDR2 LQKENI. The CDR3 region has the DNA TGTGCCAGCTCACCACCGCAGGGGATCGGAGAGACCCAGTACTTC. Translated: CASSPPQGIGETQYF.

This clone is medium-sized in the sample. This chain links TRBV28 with TRBJ1-2; tentatively, D is TRBD1 (5 bases). This CDR3 contains 12 residues. The V end was cut by 2 bases, the J end by 6 bases, with 7 bases between. In germline, CDR1 is MDHEN, CDR2 SYDVKM. The CDR3 loop is CASSLAGHGYTF. DNA for the CDR3: TGTGCCAGCAGTTTAGCAGGGCATGGCTACACCTTC.

This clone was picked up one time. V is TRBV12-5 and J is TRBJ2-5, with D maybe TRBD2 (6 bases). V lost 5 bases and J lost 5, with 12 bases in between. The CDR3 length is 13 residues. Germline V gene sequence: CDR1 LGHNT, CDR2 FRNRAP. In DNA, the CDR3 is TGTGCTAGTGGTCTAGCGTATCCGGAGACCCAGTACTTC. It translates to CASGLAYPETQYF.

Remarks on this clone: Other DNA sequences from this sample encode an identical CDR3 as well. V is TRBV7-3 and J is TRBJ2-7, with TRBD2 matching 8 bases. Per germline, CDR1 SGHTA and CDR2 FQGTGA. V gave up 3 bases and J gave up 0 bases; unmatched junction bases: 4. The CDR3 is 15 residues long. The CDR3 protein is CASSFSGGPSYEQYF. CDR3 DNA sequence: TGTGCCAGCAGCTTCAGCGGGGGTCCCTCCTACGAGCAGTACTTC.

This sequence joins TRBV29-1 and TRBJ2-3, with 8 bases lining up with TRBD1. Germline V gene sequence: CDR1 SQVTM, CDR2 ANQGSEA. V lost 1 base, J lost 2 bases, and 8 bases stayed unmatched. The CDR3 has 16 amino acids. The CDR3 loop is CSVEVGTGGTTDTQYF. The CDR3 bases are TGCAGCGTTGAAGTGGGGACAGGAGGGACCACAGATACGCAGTATTTT.

The chain employs TRBV19 and TRBJ1-3, with unresolved D. Trimming cost V 3 bases and J 2 bases, with 14 bases left between them. Germline V gives CDR1 LNHDA, CDR2 SQIVND (reference sequence). The CDR3 extends over 16 amino acids. The CDR3: CASSIMEGSTGNTIYF. DNA of the CDR3: TGTGCCAGTAGTATTATGGAGGGCTCGACTGGAAACACCATATATTTT.